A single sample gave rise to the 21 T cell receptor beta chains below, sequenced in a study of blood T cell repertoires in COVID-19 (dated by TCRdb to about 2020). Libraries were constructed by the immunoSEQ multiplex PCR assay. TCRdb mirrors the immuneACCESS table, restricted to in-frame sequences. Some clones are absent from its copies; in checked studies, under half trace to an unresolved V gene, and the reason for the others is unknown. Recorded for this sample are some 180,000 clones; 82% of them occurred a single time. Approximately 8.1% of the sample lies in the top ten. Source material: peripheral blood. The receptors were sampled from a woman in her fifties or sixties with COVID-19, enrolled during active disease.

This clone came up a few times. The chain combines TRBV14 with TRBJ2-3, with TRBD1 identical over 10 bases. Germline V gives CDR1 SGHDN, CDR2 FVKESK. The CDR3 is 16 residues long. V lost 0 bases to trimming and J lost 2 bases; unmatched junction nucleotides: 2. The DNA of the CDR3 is TGTGCCAGCAGCCAAGAGGGACAGGGGTCCACAGATACGCAGTATTTT. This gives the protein CASSQEGQGSTDTQYF.

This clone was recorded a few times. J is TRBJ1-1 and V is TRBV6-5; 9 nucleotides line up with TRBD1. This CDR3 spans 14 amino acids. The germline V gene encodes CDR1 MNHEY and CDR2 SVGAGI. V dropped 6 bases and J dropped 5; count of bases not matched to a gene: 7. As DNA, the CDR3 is TGTGCCAGCAGAACGGGACAGGGAAGGACTGAAGCTTTCTTT. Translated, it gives CASRTGQGRTEAFF.

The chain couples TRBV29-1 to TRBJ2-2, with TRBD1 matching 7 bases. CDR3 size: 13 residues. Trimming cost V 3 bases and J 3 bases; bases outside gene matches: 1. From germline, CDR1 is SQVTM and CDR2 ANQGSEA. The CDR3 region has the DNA TGCAGCGTTGACAGGGGGTACACCGGGGAGCTGTTTTTT. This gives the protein CSVDRGYTGELFF.

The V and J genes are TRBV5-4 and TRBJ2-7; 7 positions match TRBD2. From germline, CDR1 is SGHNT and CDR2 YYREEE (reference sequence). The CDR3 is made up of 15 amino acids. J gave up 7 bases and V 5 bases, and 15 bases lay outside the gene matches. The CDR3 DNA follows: TGTGCCAGCAGACATGCTGGCGGGAGCTGGTATGAGCAGTACTTC. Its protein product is CASRHAGGSWYEQYF.

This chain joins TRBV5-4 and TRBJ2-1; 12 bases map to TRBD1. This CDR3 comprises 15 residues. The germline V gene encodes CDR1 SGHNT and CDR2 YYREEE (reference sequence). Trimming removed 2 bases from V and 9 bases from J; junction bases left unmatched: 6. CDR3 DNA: TGTGCCAGCAGCTTACCCGGGACAGGGGGCAGTGAGCAGTTCTTC. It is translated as CASSLPGTGGSEQFF. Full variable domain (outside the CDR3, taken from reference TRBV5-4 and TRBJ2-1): ETGVTQSPTHLIKTRGQQVTLRCSSQSGHNTVSWYQQALGQGPQFIFQYYREEENGRGNFPPRFSGLQFPNYSSELNVNALELDDSALYLCASSLPGTGGSEQFFGPGTRLTVL.

This CDR3 reads CASSPSLSSYNEQFF. In DNA, the CDR3 is TGTGCCAGCAGCCCCTCCCTGAGCTCCTACAATGAGCAGTTCTTC. The V call is TRBV5-4, the J call TRBJ2-1; D unclear. This CDR3 comprises 15 residues. With 4 bases removed from V and 0 bases from J, the gap between germline ends came to 11 bases. Germline values: CDR1 SGHNT, CDR2 YYREEE (reference sequence).

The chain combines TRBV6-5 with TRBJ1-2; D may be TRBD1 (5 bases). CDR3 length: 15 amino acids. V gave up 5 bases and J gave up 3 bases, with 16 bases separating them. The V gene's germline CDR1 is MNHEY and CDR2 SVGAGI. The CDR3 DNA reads TGTGCCAGCAGTCCGGGGGGAGGGAGGGACTATGGCTACACCTTC. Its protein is CASSPGGGRDYGYTF.

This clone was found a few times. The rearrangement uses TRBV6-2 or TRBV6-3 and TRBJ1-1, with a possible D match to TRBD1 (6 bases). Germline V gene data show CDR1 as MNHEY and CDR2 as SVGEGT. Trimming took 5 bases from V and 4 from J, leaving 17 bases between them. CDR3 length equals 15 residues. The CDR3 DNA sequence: TGTGCCAGCAGTGACGGACAGAACGGGGTCACTGAAGCTTTCTTT. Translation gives CASSDGQNGVTEAFF.

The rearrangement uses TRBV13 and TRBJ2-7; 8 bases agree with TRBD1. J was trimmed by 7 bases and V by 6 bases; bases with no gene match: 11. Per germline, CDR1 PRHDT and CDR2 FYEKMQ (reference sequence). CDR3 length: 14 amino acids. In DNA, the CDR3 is TGTGCCAGCAGATCAGGGGGCTTGACGGGGGAGCAGTACTTC. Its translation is CASRSGGLTGEQYF.

CDR3 nucleotides: TGTGCCAGCAGCGTAGATGCAGGTATCAATCAGCCCCAGCATTTT. Residues: CASSVDAGINQPQHF. The J gene is TRBJ1-5, the V gene TRBV9; no reliable D call. The CDR3 is 15 residues long. The germline V and J ends were trimmed by 0 bases and 3 bases, with 10 bases remaining between them. Germline CDR1 is SGDLS and CDR2 is YYNGEE.

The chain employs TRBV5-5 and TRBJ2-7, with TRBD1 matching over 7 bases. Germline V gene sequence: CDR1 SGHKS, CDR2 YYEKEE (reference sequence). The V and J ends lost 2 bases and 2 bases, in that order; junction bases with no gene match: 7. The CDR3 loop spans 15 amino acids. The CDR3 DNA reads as TGTGCCAGCAGCTTTCAGGGGGAGCCCACCTACGAGCAGTACTTC. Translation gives CASSFQGEPTYEQYF.

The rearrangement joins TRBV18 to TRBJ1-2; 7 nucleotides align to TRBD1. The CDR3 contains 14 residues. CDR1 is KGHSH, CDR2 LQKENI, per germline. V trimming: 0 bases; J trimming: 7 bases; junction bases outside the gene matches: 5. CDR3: CASSPPGTAGGYTF. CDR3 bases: TGTGCCAGCTCACCACCGGGGACAGCGGGTGGCTACACCTTC.

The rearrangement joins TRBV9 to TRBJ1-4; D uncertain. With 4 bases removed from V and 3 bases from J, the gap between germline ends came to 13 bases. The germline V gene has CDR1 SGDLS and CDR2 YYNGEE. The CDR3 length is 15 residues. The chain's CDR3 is CASSPYLGANEKLFF. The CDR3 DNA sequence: TGTGCCAGCAGCCCTTACCTGGGAGCTAATGAAAAACTGTTTTTT.

The CDR3 protein is CASSPSPVGTGRAFF. The CDR3 DNA reads as TGTGCCAGCAGCCCTTCCCCCGTCGGGACAGGGCGCGCTTTCTTT. This sequence joins TRBV28 and TRBJ1-1; 9 nucleotides agree with TRBD1. Germline V gives CDR1 MDHEN, CDR2 SYDVKM. CDR3 length equals 15 residues. Trimming at V came to 6 bases and at J to 11 bases, leaving 16 bases not matched to a gene.

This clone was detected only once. DNA of the CDR3: TGTGCCAGCAGCTTGGGTGTGACAGGGGGCCGCAGCTACACCTTC. Protein: CASSLGVTGGRSYTF. V gene TRBV7-2 combines with J gene TRBJ1-2, with 10 positions matching TRBD1. V lost 3 bases and J lost 9; bases outside the gene matches: 10. The germline gives CDR1 SGHTA, CDR2 FQGNSA. This CDR3 has 15 residues.

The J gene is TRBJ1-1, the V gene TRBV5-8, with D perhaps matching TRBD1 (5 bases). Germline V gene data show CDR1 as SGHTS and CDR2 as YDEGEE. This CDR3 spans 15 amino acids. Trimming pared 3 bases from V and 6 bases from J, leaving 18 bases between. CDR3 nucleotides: TGTGCCAGCAGCTCCCCGACGGGGGTTAGGGCTGAAGCTTTCTTT. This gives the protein CASSSPTGVRAEAFF. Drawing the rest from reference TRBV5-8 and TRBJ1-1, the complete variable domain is EAGVTQSPTHLIKTRGQQATLRCSPISGHTSVYWYQQALGLGLQFLLWYDEGEERNRGNFPPRFSGRQFPNYSSELNVNALELEDSALYLCASSSPTGVRAEAFFGQGTRLTVV.

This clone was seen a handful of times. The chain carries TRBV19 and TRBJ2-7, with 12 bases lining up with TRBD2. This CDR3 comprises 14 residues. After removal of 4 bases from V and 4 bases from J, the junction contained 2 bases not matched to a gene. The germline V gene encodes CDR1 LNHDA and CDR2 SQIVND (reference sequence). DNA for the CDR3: TGTGCCAGTAGTACCACTAGCGGGGGGTACGAGCAGTACTTC. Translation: CASSTTSGGYEQYF.

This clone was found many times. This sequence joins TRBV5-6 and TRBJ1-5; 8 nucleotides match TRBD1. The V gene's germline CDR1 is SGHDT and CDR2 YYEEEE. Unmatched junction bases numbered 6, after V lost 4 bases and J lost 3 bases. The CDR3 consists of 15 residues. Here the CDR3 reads CASSAGQGPNQPQHF. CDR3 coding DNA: TGTGCCAGCAGCGCCGGACAGGGACCCAATCAGCCCCAGCATTTT.

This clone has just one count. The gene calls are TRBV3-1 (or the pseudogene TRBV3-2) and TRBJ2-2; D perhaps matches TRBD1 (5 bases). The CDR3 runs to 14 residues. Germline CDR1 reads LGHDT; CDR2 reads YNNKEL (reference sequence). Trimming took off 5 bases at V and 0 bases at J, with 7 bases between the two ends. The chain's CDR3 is CASSDRSNTGELFF. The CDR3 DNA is TGTGCCAGCAGCGACAGATCGAACACCGGGGAGCTGTTTTTT.

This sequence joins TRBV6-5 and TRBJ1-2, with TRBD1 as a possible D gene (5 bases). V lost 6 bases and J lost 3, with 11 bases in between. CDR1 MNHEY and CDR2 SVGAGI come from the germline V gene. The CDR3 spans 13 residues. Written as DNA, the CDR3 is TGTGCCAGCAGCCCGACAGAGGACTATGGCTACACCTTC. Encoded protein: CASSPTEDYGYTF.

In DNA, the CDR3 is TGTGCCAGCCATATGGCCCGAGCGGGCAATGAGCAGTTCTTC. As protein: CASHMARAGNEQFF. The chain employs TRBV7-2 and TRBJ2-1, with TRBD2 as a possible D gene (6 bases). The V gene lost 8 bases and the J gene lost 6 bases, with 17 bases spanning the gap. The CDR3 is 14 residues long. The germline CDR1 and CDR2 sequences are SGHTA and FQGNSA.